This entry lists 9 T cell receptor beta chains sequenced from one sample in a study of blood T cell repertoires in COVID-19. The assay was immunoSEQ multiplex PCR, and TCRdb's table has in-frame clones only and misses some. The repertoire holds 45,000 to 60,000 clones, 89% seen once, with under 2.5% in the top ten. The sequenced sample was peripheral blood. Receptors were obtained from a human donor in a cohort sampled during active COVID-19.

This rearrangement joins TRBV7-2 to TRBJ1-2, with a tentative D call TRBD1 (6 bases). Germline CDR1 is SGHTA and CDR2 is FQGNSA. The CDR3 spans 15 residues. Between the trimmed V and J ends, which lost 3 bases and 1 base, there was a span of 12 bases. The CDR3 DNA is TGTGCCAGCAGCTTTCGCCAGGGGCTTAACTATGGCTACACCTTC. Amino acid sequence: CASSFRQGLNYGYTF.

The CDR3 DNA follows: TGTGCCAGCAGCGTAGCCAACCTCGGAAGGGGGTTTTACAATGAGCAGTTCTTC. Protein: CASSVANLGRGFYNEQFF. The chain couples TRBV9 to TRBJ2-1; a possible D gene is TRBD1 (6 bases). Trimming pared 0 bases from V and 4 bases from J, leaving 20 bases between. From germline, CDR1 is SGDLS and CDR2 YYNGEE. This CDR3 is built from 18 residues.

The V gene is TRBV28, the J gene TRBJ2-1; no firm D call. The CDR3 runs to 11 residues. CDR1 MDHEN and CDR2 SYDVKM come from the germline V gene. Between the trimmed V and J ends, which lost 5 bases and 16 bases, there was a span of 15 bases. The CDR3, as DNA: TGTGCCAGCAGTGAATACGTGACATCTTTCTTC. Amino acid sequence: CASSEYVTSFF.

The chain has TRBV6-2 or TRBV6-3 and TRBJ1-1; D uncertain. Germline CDR1 MNHEY, CDR2 SVGEGT. The germline V and J ends were trimmed by 3 bases and 5 bases, with 13 bases remaining between them. The CDR3 consists of 14 residues. The CDR3 DNA sequence: TGTGCCAGCAGTTATTTATCCCTGGCAACTGAAGCTTTCTTT. Its translation: CASSYLSLATEAFF.

V usage is TRBV27 and J usage is TRBJ1-2; D may be TRBD1 (6 bases). Germline V gene data show CDR1 as MNHEY and CDR2 as SMNVEV (reference sequence). The CDR3 is 18 residues long. Trimming pared 2 bases from V and 6 bases from J, leaving 25 bases between. CDR3 sequence (DNA): TGTGCCAGCAGTTTAGGTCCTCCCAACACAGGGAATTTGGATGGCTACACCTTC. This gives the protein CASSLGPPNTGNLDGYTF.

The chain joins TRBV7-9 to TRBJ2-1; 8 bases map to TRBD2. After removal of 5 bases from V and 9 bases from J, the junction contained 12 bases not matched to a gene. This CDR3 is 15 amino acids long. The germline gives CDR1 SEHNR, CDR2 FQNEAQ (reference sequence). The CDR3 bases are TGTGCCAGCAGCCCCGGGCGGGGGGTCTTGGGTGAGCAGTTCTTC. Amino acid sequence: CASSPGRGVLGEQFF.

This clone came up a few times. This chain connects TRBV5-1 to TRBJ2-7; D is unclear. CDR1 and CDR2 (germline): SGHRS, YFSETQ. V was trimmed by 4 bases and J by 3 bases, leaving 11 bases between them. There are 13 residues in the CDR3. CDR3 region: CASSPTEDYEQYF. In DNA, the CDR3 is TGCGCCAGCAGCCCGACTGAGGACTACGAGCAGTACTTC.

This clone was detected only once. CDR3 loop: CASSPLSGRGTDTQYF. CDR3 coding DNA: TGTGCCAGCTCACCCCTTAGCGGGAGAGGGACAGATACGCAGTATTTT. The chain combines TRBV18 with TRBJ2-3; 9 bases are shared with TRBD2. Germline V CDR1 and CDR2: KGHSH, LQKENI. There are 16 residues in the CDR3. The V segment lost 3 bases and the J segment 3 bases; nucleotides outside the gene matches: 7.

The chain links TRBV20-1 to TRBJ1-4; maybe TRBD1 (6 bases). V lost 3 bases and J lost 6, with 11 bases in between. Germline V gene data show CDR1 as DFQATT and CDR2 as SNEGSKA (reference sequence). The CDR3 runs to 13 residues. CDR3 DNA sequence: TGCAGTGCTAGTATAGGGGGAGATGAAAAACTGTTTTTT. Protein: CSASIGGDEKLFF.